The 28 T cell receptor beta chains in this list originate from one sample, sequenced in a study of blood T cell repertoires in COVID-19. Clones were read by immunoSEQ multiplex PCR, and TCRdb kept only the in-frame ones, dropping some. The sample lists fewer than 450,000 clones, 80% to 90% occurring once. The sequenced sample consisted of peripheral blood. The receptors shown here come from a woman aged 50 to 60 with COVID-19, enrolled during active disease.

This clone was counted a single time. V is TRBV9 and J is TRBJ2-3; 9 nucleotides line up with TRBD2. The CDR3 has 14 residues. V shed 2 bases, J shed 3 bases, and the junction held 1 base outside the gene matches. Germline loops: CDR1 SGDLS, CDR2 YYNGEE. In nucleotides, the CDR3 is TGTGCCAGCAGCGTTAGCGGGAGAACAGATACGCAGTATTTT. Translating it yields CASSVSGRTDTQYF.

This sequence joins TRBV30 and TRBJ2-7; TRBD1 agrees at 8 bases. Trimming cost V 4 bases and J 4 bases; bases outside gene matches: 6. CDR3 length: 13 amino acids. Germline V gives CDR1 GTSNPN, CDR2 SVGIG (reference sequence). CDR3 sequence reads: CAWKPDRAYEQYF. The CDR3 DNA follows: TGTGCCTGGAAACCGGACAGGGCTTACGAGCAGTACTTC.

This clone was detected only once. V gene TRBV27 combines with J gene TRBJ1-1; D remains ambiguous. The CDR3 contains 13 residues. Germline CDR1 reads MNHEY; CDR2 reads SMNVEV (reference sequence). V was cut by 8 bases and J by 1 base, with 11 bases left in between. The CDR3 DNA is TGTGCCAGCCGGCGTCGGGAGAACACTGAAGCTTTCTTT. Protein sequence: CASRRRENTEAFF.

The genes are TRBV11-2 and TRBJ2-3, with D maybe TRBD2 (6 bases). Germline lookup yields CDR1 SGHAT and CDR2 FQNNGV. This CDR3 is 15 amino acids long. Trimming removed 4 bases from V and 4 bases from J, with 15 bases in between. This CDR3 is CASSSRGGVPDTQYF. Here the CDR3 DNA reads TGTGCCAGCAGCTCCCGAGGAGGGGTGCCAGATACGCAGTATTTT.

This clone came up once. The chain uses TRBV5-8 and TRBJ2-7, with TRBD1 identical over 7 bases. The length of the CDR3 is 14 residues. Germline trimming cut 0 bases from V and 2 bases from J; bases unmatched to any gene: 2. CDR1 is SGHTS and CDR2 is YDEGEE in the germline V gene. CDR3 loop: CASSLGDRAYEQYF. The CDR3 nucleotides read TGTGCCAGCAGCTTGGGGGACAGAGCCTACGAGCAGTACTTC.

This clone has just a few counts. The V call is TRBV6-6, the J call TRBJ2-1, with a weak D call TRBD2 (6 bases). Germline V gives CDR1 MNHNY, CDR2 SVGAGI (reference sequence). V was trimmed by 5 bases and J by 6 bases, leaving 23 bases between them. The CDR3 extends over 17 amino acids. CDR3 in amino acids: CASSPKGLAKGSNEQFF. Written as DNA, the CDR3 is TGTGCCAGCAGTCCCAAGGGGCTAGCGAAGGGTAGCAATGAGCAGTTCTTC.

The rearrangement joins TRBV5-4 to TRBJ1-1; 7 positions match TRBD1. This CDR3 is 16 amino acids long. V dropped 3 bases and J dropped 6; count of bases not matched to a gene: 14. Germline V gives CDR1 SGHNT, CDR2 YYREEE (reference sequence). The CDR3 spells CASSSSRRQGEAEAFF. DNA for the CDR3: TGTGCCAGCAGCTCCTCCCGGCGACAGGGCGAGGCTGAAGCTTTCTTT.

The CDR3 nucleotides are TGTGCCAGCAGCTTAGATCACAGGGGGGGGAGAATGAACACTGAAGCTTTCTTT. Its translation is CASSLDHRGGRMNTEAFF. This rearrangement joins TRBV11-2 to TRBJ1-1; 8 bases align to TRBD1. The germline V gene encodes CDR1 SGHAT and CDR2 FQNNGV. The length of the CDR3 is 18 residues. V lost 0 bases and J lost 0; bases outside the gene matches: 9.

This clone turned up a few times. The genes are TRBV6-5 and TRBJ2-7; 8 bases agree with TRBD1. The CDR3 is 15 amino acids. V was clipped by 4 bases and J by 2 bases; unmatched bases: 7. Germline V gives CDR1 MNHEY, CDR2 SVGAGI. CDR3: CASSFVQTGAYEQYF. The CDR3 bases are TGTGCCAGCAGTTTTGTACAGACAGGGGCCTACGAGCAGTACTTC.

The rearrangement links TRBV4-1 to TRBJ1-1; 8 bases are shared with TRBD1. The length of the CDR3 is 14 residues. Germline V gene sequence: CDR1 MGHRA, CDR2 YSYEKL. The trim removed 3 bases at V and 6 bases at J, leaving 6 bases unmatched. CDR3 amino acids: CASSQGGQGAEAFF. Written as DNA, the CDR3 is TGCGCCAGCAGCCAGGGCGGACAGGGCGCTGAAGCTTTCTTT.

This clone has only a few counts. The chain links TRBV15 to TRBJ1-5; TRBD1 might be the D (5 bases). Germline assignment: CDR1 LNHNV and CDR2 YYDKDF (reference sequence). This CDR3 has 15 residues. Trimming stripped 0 bases from V and 3 bases from J, with 9 bases between. The CDR3 loop reads CATSRETANNQPQHF. CDR3 sequence (DNA): TGTGCCACCAGCAGAGAGACAGCAAACAATCAGCCCCAGCATTTT.

This chain links TRBV4-1 with TRBJ2-3; TRBD2 matches at 14 bases. After removal of 1 base from V and 4 bases from J, the junction contained 10 bases not matched to a gene. Germline-derived CDR1 and CDR2 are MGHRA and YSYEKL. The CDR3 is made up of 19 amino acids. The CDR3 here is CASSQVGPGLAGDSDTQYF. The CDR3 DNA sequence: TGCGCCAGCAGCCAAGTTGGACCGGGACTAGCGGGAGATTCAGATACGCAGTATTTT.

This clone was detected once. The genes are TRBV20-1 and TRBJ1-2, with 7 bases identical to TRBD1. The ends lost 2 bases at V and 8 bases at J; junction bases unmatched: 2. The CDR3 loop spans 11 amino acids. Germline V gives CDR1 DFQATT, CDR2 SNEGSKA (reference sequence). This CDR3 is CSARNRGGYTF. The CDR3 DNA follows: TGCAGTGCTAGAAACAGGGGCGGCTACACCTTC.

The rearrangement uses TRBV6-5 and TRBJ1-1; D uncertain. This CDR3 contains 15 residues. Germline values: CDR1 MNHEY, CDR2 SVGAGI. Trimming pared 0 bases from V and 1 base from J, leaving 9 bases between. CDR3 sequence reads: CASSYSTWANTEAFF. CDR3 coding DNA: TGTGCCAGCAGTTACTCGACGTGGGCGAACACTGAAGCTTTCTTT.

The CDR3 reads CASSWAFGEQFF. Here the CDR3 DNA reads TGTGCCAGCAGTTGGGCGTTCGGTGAGCAGTTCTTC. V is TRBV28 and J is TRBJ2-1; D unclear. V was pared by 4 bases and J by 9 bases, with 10 bases between. This CDR3 contains 12 residues. Per germline, CDR1 MDHEN and CDR2 SYDVKM.

The chain recombines TRBV19 with TRBJ1-2; D not resolved. The CDR3 has 12 residues. Deletions cut 5 bases from V and 8 bases from J, with 12 bases between. CDR1 is LNHDA, CDR2 SQIVND, per germline (reference sequence). The CDR3 reads CASSLLGGGYTF. For the CDR3, the DNA is TGTGCCAGTAGTCTCCTGGGCGGGGGCTACACCTTC.

The V call is TRBV7-2, the J call TRBJ2-7; 7 bases map to TRBD2. The V gene's germline CDR1 is SGHTA and CDR2 FQGNSA. The V and J ends lost 1 base and 5 bases, in that order; junction bases with no gene match: 8. The CDR3 is 15 amino acids. The CDR3 nucleotides read TGTGCCAGCAGCTTAGGGCTCGGCGGGAGCGACGAGCAGTACTTC. It specifies CASSLGLGGSDEQYF.

The chain employs TRBV21-1 and TRBJ2-3; TRBD2 is the table's D call, not checked against the DNA. TRBV21-1 is noted as a pseudogene. The CDR3 sequence is 17 residues long. DNA for the CDR3: TGTGCCAGCCTTGTACTAGCGGGGGATTTGGGAACAGATACGCAGTATTTT. Translating it yields CASLVLAGDLGTDTQYF.

This clone was observed once. This chain links TRBV19 with TRBJ1-5; 7 nucleotides align to TRBD1. Germline-derived CDR1 and CDR2 are LNHDA and SQIVND (reference sequence). The CDR3 is 13 amino acids. V lost 8 bases to trimming and J lost 0 bases; unmatched junction nucleotides: 1. This CDR3 reads CASGQVSNQPQHF. In nucleotides, the CDR3 is TGTGCCAGTGGACAGGTTAGCAATCAGCCCCAGCATTTT.

The J gene is TRBJ2-2, the V gene TRBV18, with a possible D match to TRBD2 (5 bases). Germline CDR1 is KGHSH and CDR2 is LQKENI. CDR3 length: 16 amino acids. Trimming cost V 3 bases and J 1 base, with 12 bases left between them. The chain's CDR3 is CASSPPGAVNTGELFF. As DNA, the CDR3 is TGTGCCAGCTCACCCCCCGGAGCGGTGAACACCGGGGAGCTGTTTTTT.

This clone came up a few times. The gene calls are TRBV14 and TRBJ2-1; maybe TRBD2 (6 bases). V dropped 5 bases and J dropped 4 bases, with 15 bases sitting between them. Germline V gives CDR1 SGHDN, CDR2 FVKESK. The CDR3 spans 15 residues. DNA of the CDR3: TGTGCCAGCAGCGGGAGGCCCCAGCGGTACAATGAGCAGTTCTTC. It is translated as CASSGRPQRYNEQFF.

The gene calls are TRBV6-5 and TRBJ2-1, with D perhaps TRBD2 (6 bases). This CDR3 has 15 amino acids. With 2 bases removed from V and 7 bases from J, the gap between germline ends came to 15 bases. The germline V gene has CDR1 MNHEY and CDR2 SVGAGI. The CDR3 spells CASSYASAMINEQFF. Written as DNA, the CDR3 is TGTGCCAGCAGTTACGCTAGCGCGATGATTAATGAGCAGTTCTTC.

This clone was seen a handful of times. The chain joins TRBV6-6 to TRBJ1-1; perhaps TRBD1 as D (5 bases). CDR3 length: 14 amino acids. Between the trimmed V and J ends, which lost 3 bases and 4 bases, there was a span of 12 bases. Germline V CDR1 and CDR2: MNHNY, SVGAGI (reference sequence). The CDR3 is CASSYAGLFTEAFF. The CDR3 DNA reads as TGTGCCAGCAGTTATGCAGGGCTTTTCACTGAAGCTTTCTTT.

This sequence joins TRBV7-6 and TRBJ2-3; D is unresolved. The CDR3 is made up of 12 amino acids. The germline CDR1 and CDR2 sequences are SGHVS and FNYEAQ. Trimming stripped 3 bases from V and 5 bases from J, with 6 bases between. The CDR3 DNA sequence: TGTGCCAGCAGCTTTTCGTTAGATACGCAGTATTTT. Its translation is CASSFSLDTQYF.

This chain links TRBV2 with TRBJ2-7, with unresolved D. Between the trimmed V and J ends, which lost 8 bases and 0 bases, there was a span of 14 bases. Germline V gene data show CDR1 as SNHLY and CDR2 as FYNNEI. CDR3 size: 14 residues. DNA for the CDR3: TGTGCCAGCCAGAGAGACTGGAGCTCCTACGAGCAGTACTTC. It translates to CASQRDWSSYEQYF. The full variable domain, rest sourced from reference TRBV2 and TRBJ2-7, is EPEVTQTPSHQVTQMGQEVILRCVPISNHLYFYWYRQILGQKVEFLVSFYNNEISEKSEIFDDQFSVERPDGSNFTLKIRSTKLEDSAMYFCASQRDWSSYEQYFGPGTRLTVT.

V and J are TRBV11-2 and TRBJ2-7; the match to TRBD1 covers 8 bases. Trimming at V came to 2 bases and at J to 7 bases, leaving 13 bases not matched to a gene. CDR1 and CDR2 (germline): SGHAT, FQNNGV. The CDR3 covers 16 residues. In DNA, the CDR3 is TGTGCCAGCAGCTTACTCAGGGGGCCAAGCGCGAGGGAGCAGTACTTC. It translates to CASSLLRGPSAREQYF.

This chain's CDR3 is CASTEGQGAGEQYF. The CDR3 DNA sequence: TGTGCCAGCACGGAGGGACAGGGGGCAGGGGAGCAGTACTTC. The chain joins TRBV27 to TRBJ2-7, with TRBD1 identical over 12 bases. The CDR3 covers 14 residues. CDR1 MNHEY and CDR2 SMNVEV come from the germline V gene (reference sequence). With 7 bases clipped from V and 7 bases from J, the junction kept 8 bases outside the gene matches.

The chain combines TRBV29-1 with TRBJ2-7, with TRBD1 matching 9 bases. The CDR3 spans 14 residues. The germline CDR1 and CDR2 sequences are SQVTM and ANQGSEA. After removal of 7 bases from V and 3 bases from J, the junction contained 10 bases not matched to a gene. CDR3 amino acids: CSADAGTGNYEQYF. CDR3 nucleotides: TGCAGCGCAGATGCCGGGACAGGGAACTACGAGCAGTACTTC.